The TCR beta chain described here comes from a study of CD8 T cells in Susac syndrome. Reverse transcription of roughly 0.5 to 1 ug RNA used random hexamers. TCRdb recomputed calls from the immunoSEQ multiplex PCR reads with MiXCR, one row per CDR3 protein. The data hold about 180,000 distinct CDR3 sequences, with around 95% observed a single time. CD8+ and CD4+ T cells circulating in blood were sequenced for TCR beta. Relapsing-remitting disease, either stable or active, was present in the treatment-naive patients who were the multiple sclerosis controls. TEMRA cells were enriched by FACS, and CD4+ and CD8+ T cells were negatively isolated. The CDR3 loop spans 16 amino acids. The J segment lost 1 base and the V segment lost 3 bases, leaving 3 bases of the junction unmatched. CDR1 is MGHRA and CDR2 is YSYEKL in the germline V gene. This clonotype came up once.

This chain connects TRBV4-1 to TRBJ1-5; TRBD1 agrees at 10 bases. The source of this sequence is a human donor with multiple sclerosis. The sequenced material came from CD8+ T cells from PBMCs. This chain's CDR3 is CASSQWTGGSNQPQHF. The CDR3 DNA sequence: TGCGCCAGCAGCCAGTGGACAGGGGGAAGCAATCAGCCCCAGCATTTT.